This entry lists 31 T cell receptor beta chains sequenced from one sample in a study of OX40 agonist ivuxolimab in advanced cancers. Sequencing used immunoSEQ multiplex PCR; TCRdb keeps in-frame clones, though not all of them. This sample has 70,000 to 80,000 clones; approximately 85% occur once, and the top ten carry roughly 15%. The specimen was CD4+ or CD8+ T cells sorted from blood, collected in a trial of the OX40 agonist ivuxolimab. These TCRs come from an adult with an advanced solid tumor such as melanoma, head and neck, liver or kidney cancer.

This clone was found a few times. V usage is TRBV15 and J usage is TRBJ2-1, with 7 bases matching TRBD2. Unmatched junction bases numbered 13, after V lost 8 bases and J lost 6 bases. CDR3 length: 15 amino acids. Germline V gene sequence: CDR1 LNHNV, CDR2 YYDKDF (reference sequence). In DNA, the CDR3 is TGTGCCACCTTGAGCGGGGAGAGGGTGGGCAATGAGCAGTTCTTC. The encoded protein is CATLSGERVGNEQFF.

This sequence joins TRBV5-1 and TRBJ2-5, with 9 bases lining up with TRBD1. Germline V CDR1 and CDR2: SGHRS, YFSETQ. This CDR3 spans 16 amino acids. V dropped 4 bases and J dropped 5; count of bases not matched to a gene: 12. CDR3 DNA: TGCGCCAGCAGCCCAAGGACAGGGGCATTGATTGAGACCCAGTACTTC. Its translation is CASSPRTGALIETQYF. The full variable domain, with the rest looked up from reference TRBV5-1 and TRBJ2-5, is KAGVTQTPRYLIKTRGQQVTLSCSPISGHRSVSWYQQTPGQGLQFLFEYFSETQRNKGNFPGRFSGRQFSNSRSEMNVSTLELGDSALYLCASSPRTGALIETQYFGPGTRLLVL.

The CDR3 DNA follows: TGTGCCAGCAGCCTTAGCGGGAGGAGCACAGATACGCAGTATTTT. Protein sequence: CASSLSGRSTDTQYF. This rearrangement joins TRBV7-2 to TRBJ2-3; the match to TRBD2 covers 10 bases. Trimming at V came to 5 bases and at J to 0 bases, leaving 2 bases not matched to a gene. The CDR3 contains 15 residues. CDR1 and CDR2 (germline): SGHTA, FQGNSA.

V is TRBV2 and J is TRBJ2-1; D is ambiguous. Per the germline V gene, CDR1 is SNHLY and CDR2 is FYNNEI. Trimming left V 3 bases short and J 10 bases short, with 10 bases between. The CDR3 consists of 12 residues. The CDR3 loop is CASSEWGSEQFF. CDR3 nucleotides: TGTGCCAGCAGTGAGTGGGGAAGCGAGCAGTTCTTC.

The chain links TRBV11-2 to TRBJ2-3; 8 bases are shared with TRBD2. V shed 5 bases, J shed 7 bases, and the junction held 11 bases outside the gene matches. This CDR3 spans 15 amino acids. CDR1 is SGHAT and CDR2 is FQNNGV in the germline V gene. CDR3 sequence (DNA): TGTGCCAGCAGCAAAAGCGGGAGATTTGGAAATACGCAGTATTTT. As protein: CASSKSGRFGNTQYF.

This rearrangement joins TRBV4-2 to TRBJ2-1, with 9 bases matching TRBD2. The trim removed 0 bases at V and 9 bases at J, leaving 3 bases unmatched. The CDR3 extends over 14 amino acids. The germline CDR1 and CDR2 sequences are LGHNA and YNFKEQ. CDR3 coding DNA: TGTGCCAGCAGCCAAGATGCGGGAGGGGGTGAGCAGTTCTTC. Its translation: CASSQDAGGGEQFF.

This clone was observed a single time. The chain combines TRBV7-9 with TRBJ2-7; unclear D gene. Trimming stripped 5 bases from V and 2 bases from J, with 7 bases between. This CDR3 is 12 amino acids long. Germline CDR1 and CDR2: SEHNR and FQNEAQ (reference sequence). CDR3 residues: CASSRNTYEQYF. In DNA, the CDR3 is TGTGCCAGCAGCCGGAACACCTACGAGCAGTACTTC.

The V call is TRBV19, the J call TRBJ2-7; 9 nucleotides match TRBD1. The V and J ends lost 6 bases and 5 bases, in that order; junction bases with no gene match: 8. This CDR3 has 14 residues. Per the germline V gene, CDR1 is LNHDA and CDR2 is SQIVND (reference sequence). In DNA form, the CDR3 reads TGTGCCAGTAGCTCGACAGGGGGTGGGAACGAGCAGTACTTC. Protein sequence: CASSSTGGGNEQYF.

The chain has TRBV6-6 and TRBJ1-6; TRBD1 matches at 7 bases. The V and J ends lost 5 bases and 10 bases, in that order; junction bases with no gene match: 8. Germline loops: CDR1 MNHNY, CDR2 SVGAGI (reference sequence). This CDR3 comprises 14 residues. The CDR3 here is CASSPWTGESPLHF. The CDR3 coding sequence is TGTGCCAGCAGTCCCTGGACAGGCGAATCACCCCTCCACTTT.

CDR3 region: CASSQGPNQPQHF. CDR3 in DNA: TGTGCCAGCAGCCAAGGGCCTAATCAGCCCCAGCATTTT. The chain couples TRBV4-2 to TRBJ1-5; D is uncertain. Trimming stripped 1 base from V and 4 bases from J, with 5 bases between. This CDR3 is 13 amino acids long. Germline CDR1 reads LGHNA; CDR2 reads YNFKEQ.

This chain links TRBV19 with TRBJ1-4; possible D gene TRBD1, 5 bases. V dropped 0 bases and J dropped 8 bases, with 13 bases sitting between them. The CDR3 contains 15 residues. Germline V lookup: CDR1 LNHDA, CDR2 SQIVND (reference sequence). CDR3 DNA sequence: TGTGCCAGTAGTATAGATTCAGGGTTTCGCGAAAAACTGTTTTTT. Translating it yields CASSIDSGFREKLFF.

The chain combines TRBV6-1 with TRBJ1-4, with D possibly matching TRBD1 (6 bases). Germline CDR1 reads MNHNS; CDR2 reads SASEGT. Trimming removed 4 bases at V and 6 bases at J, with 9 bases between. The CDR3 has 13 amino acids. CDR3 bases: TGTGCCAGCAGTGGACAGGTTGATGAAAAACTGTTTTTT. It is translated as CASSGQVDEKLFF.

This sequence joins TRBV19 and TRBJ2-1; 7 nucleotides match TRBD2. This CDR3 comprises 15 residues. Trimming cost V 3 bases and J 5 bases; bases outside gene matches: 7. CDR1 LNHDA and CDR2 SQIVND come from the germline V gene (reference sequence). DNA for the CDR3: TGTGCCAGTAGTATCCGGCGGGAGCTCCACAATGAGCAGTTCTTC. This sequence encodes CASSIRRELHNEQFF.

The chain links TRBV6-5 to TRBJ2-7; D uncertain. V was pared by 5 bases and J by 0 bases, with 11 bases between. Germline CDR1 reads MNHEY; CDR2 reads SVGAGI. This CDR3 spans 14 amino acids. The CDR3 DNA sequence: TGTGCCAGCAGTGAACAAGTGAGCTCCTACGAGCAGTACTTC. Its protein is CASSEQVSSYEQYF.

V usage is TRBV7-2 and J usage is TRBJ2-7, with TRBD2 identical over 10 bases. V was clipped by 2 bases and J by 5 bases; unmatched bases: 6. The CDR3 totals 15 residues. Germline V gene data show CDR1 as SGHTA and CDR2 as FQGNSA. The CDR3 is CASSLTSGIINEQYF. CDR3 coding DNA: TGTGCCAGCAGCTTAACTAGCGGGATTATTAACGAGCAGTACTTC.

The chain links TRBV29-1 to TRBJ2-2; possibly TRBD1 or TRBD2 for D (8 bases each). The CDR3 is made up of 15 amino acids. The germline V gene encodes CDR1 SQVTM and CDR2 ANQGSEA. V gave up 7 bases and J gave up 1 base, with 16 bases separating them. The CDR3 bases are TGCAGCGCCCGGGGGGGGACAGGGAACACCGGGGAGCTGTTTTTT. Amino acids: CSARGGTGNTGELFF.

The CDR3 loop reads CASRAGVNTGELFF. The CDR3 DNA reads as TGTGCCAGCAGGGCGGGAGTGAACACCGGGGAGCTGTTTTTT. This chain connects TRBV28 to TRBJ2-2; 7 bases match TRBD2. Per the germline V gene, CDR1 is MDHEN and CDR2 is SYDVKM. V lost 6 bases and J lost 1; bases outside the gene matches: 2. The CDR3 spans 14 residues.

V gene TRBV7-2 combines with J gene TRBJ2-5, with 8 nucleotides matching TRBD1. The germline CDR1 and CDR2 sequences are SGHTA and FQGNSA. The CDR3 length is 15 residues. Unmatched junction bases numbered 6, after V lost 1 base and J lost 5 bases. The CDR3 bases are TGTGCCAGCAGCTTAGTACAGGGGGGTCGGGAGACCCAGTACTTC. The encoded protein is CASSLVQGGRETQYF.

CDR3 in amino acids: CATARDRDYFGYTF. For the CDR3, the DNA is TGTGCCACCGCCAGGGACAGGGATTACTTTGGCTACACCTTC. This rearrangement joins TRBV19 to TRBJ1-2; 9 bases match TRBD1. This CDR3 spans 14 amino acids. Germline V gene data show CDR1 as LNHDA and CDR2 as SQIVND (reference sequence). The V and J ends lost 10 bases and 7 bases, in that order; junction bases with no gene match: 13.

This clone occurred once. The chain has TRBV29-1 and TRBJ2-5, with a possible D match to TRBD2 (5 bases). Trimming removed 4 bases at V and 5 bases at J, with 20 bases between. This CDR3 is built from 15 residues. CDR1 is SQVTM and CDR2 is ANQGSEA in the germline V gene. This CDR3 is CSVGGSGQSWETQYF. CDR3 nucleotide sequence: TGCAGCGTTGGGGGAAGCGGTCAGTCCTGGGAGACCCAGTACTTC.

The chain recombines TRBV19 with TRBJ2-6; perhaps D is TRBD1 or TRBD2 (5 bases each). The germline CDR1 and CDR2 sequences are LNHDA and SQIVND (reference sequence). Trimming pared 7 bases from V and 2 bases from J, leaving 9 bases between. The CDR3 is 14 amino acids. CDR3 nucleotide sequence: TGTGCCAGTACGAGGGGAGCTGGGGCCAACGTCCTGACTTTC. This gives the protein CASTRGAGANVLTF.

This sequence joins TRBV5-6 and TRBJ1-3, with D tentatively TRBD1 (6 bases). The germline V gene has CDR1 SGHDT and CDR2 YYEEEE. The CDR3 totals 13 residues. Deletions cut 4 bases from V and 8 bases from J, with 13 bases between. The CDR3 DNA reads TGTGCCAGCAGCGCATGGGCAGGGGACACCATATATTTT. Amino acids: CASSAWAGDTIYF.

This chain connects TRBV19 to TRBJ2-6; D is uncertain. Germline-derived CDR1 and CDR2 are LNHDA and SQIVND (reference sequence). The germline V and J ends were trimmed by 3 bases and 2 bases, with 8 bases remaining between them. The CDR3 totals 15 residues. The CDR3 region is CASSIGTTGANVLTF. The CDR3 nucleotides read TGTGCCAGTAGTATCGGAACTACTGGGGCCAACGTCCTGACTTTC.

The chain recombines TRBV9 with TRBJ1-3; no firm D call. The CDR3 length is 12 residues. V lost 6 bases, J lost 4 bases, and 8 bases lay in between. Looked up from germline, CDR1 is SGDLS and CDR2 is YYNGEE. The CDR3 loop reads CASNAPGNTIYF. The CDR3, as DNA: TGTGCCAGCAATGCACCCGGAAACACCATATATTTT.

The CDR3 nucleotides read TGTGCCAGCAGCCAACCGACAGGGCCTGAAAACCGGTATTTT. It specifies CASSQPTGPENRYF. The V call is TRBV7-2, the J call TRBJ1-3; 7 bases align to TRBD1. Germline V gene sequence: CDR1 SGHTA, CDR2 FQGNSA. The CDR3 runs to 14 residues. The V gene end was trimmed by 5 bases and the J gene end by 16 bases; junction bases not matched to a gene: 17.

The CDR3 DNA is TGTGCCAGCAGTTACCTACCGGGTTCTAAGAACACTGAAGCTTTCTTT. Its protein product is CASSYLPGSKNTEAFF. The genes are TRBV6-5 and TRBJ1-1; D is unresolved. The CDR3 spans 16 residues. The V gene's germline CDR1 is MNHEY and CDR2 SVGAGI. Trimming pared 2 bases from V and 1 base from J, leaving 14 bases between.

The chain couples TRBV14 to TRBJ2-3, with 10 bases matching TRBD2. V shed 4 bases and J 9 bases; nucleotides not matched to a gene: 13. This CDR3 has 16 residues. Germline CDR1 and CDR2: SGHDN and FVKESK. The CDR3 is CASSPTQSGRGLTQYF. CDR3 coding DNA: TGTGCCAGCAGCCCCACCCAAAGCGGGAGGGGGCTCACGCAGTATTTT.

The chain has TRBV11-2 and TRBJ2-1; the match to TRBD2 covers 7 bases. The V segment lost 3 bases and the J segment 2 bases; nucleotides outside the gene matches: 7. CDR3 length: 16 residues. Germline V gives CDR1 SGHAT, CDR2 FQNNGV. CDR3 protein: CASSFSTGGTYNEQFF. Written as DNA, the CDR3 is TGTGCCAGCAGCTTCTCAACGGGAGGCACCTACAATGAGCAGTTCTTC.

The rearrangement links TRBV6-5 to TRBJ1-3; 7 nucleotides agree with TRBD1. Trimming removed 2 bases from V and 7 bases from J; junction bases left unmatched: 2. The CDR3 totals 13 residues. The germline gives CDR1 MNHEY, CDR2 SVGAGI. The CDR3 nucleotides are TGTGCCAGCAGTTACCGGACAGGTAACACCATATATTTT. Amino acid sequence: CASSYRTGNTIYF.

The chain employs TRBV6-4 and TRBJ2-1; D may be TRBD2 (5 bases). Trimming removed 5 bases from V and 8 bases from J, with 22 bases in between. Germline-derived CDR1 and CDR2 are MRHNA and SNTAGT. The CDR3 spans 16 residues. CDR3 sequence reads: CASSKEGRAAVDEQFF. As DNA, the CDR3 is TGTGCCAGCAGTAAGGAAGGTAGAGCAGCGGTCGATGAGCAGTTCTTC.

This chain joins TRBV10-3 and TRBJ1-4; 8 bases align to TRBD1. The CDR3 is 14 amino acids. The germline CDR1 and CDR2 sequences are ENHRY and SYGVKD. With V trimmed by 5 bases and J by 8 bases, 7 bases remained unmatched. The CDR3 region is CAISPVDREEKLFF. The CDR3 DNA reads TGTGCCATCAGTCCAGTGGACAGGGAAGAAAAACTGTTTTTT.